Following are 23 T cell receptor beta chains from one sample sequenced in a study of OX40 agonist ivuxolimab in advanced cancers. Libraries came from the immunoSEQ multiplex PCR assay. Not all clones reach the TCRdb copy of this immuneACCESS table, which keeps in-frame sequences only. Checked studies attribute under half of the gap to unresolved V genes and leave the rest unexplained. A total of 100,000 or so clones appear in this sample, under 85% of them only once. The ten biggest clones cover less than 5.5% of the sample. The sample here was CD4+ or CD8+ T cells sorted from blood, taken in a trial of the OX40 agonist ivuxolimab. The receptors stem from an adult with an advanced solid tumor such as melanoma, head and neck, liver or kidney cancer.

This clone has a single count. The chain is built from TRBV5-4 and TRBJ1-1; weak D call: TRBD1 (5 bases). The CDR3 extends over 15 amino acids. Germline CDR1 is SGHNT and CDR2 is YYREEE (reference sequence). V gave up 0 bases and J gave up 1 base, with 10 bases separating them. The CDR3 spells CASSLVGVANTEAFF. For the CDR3, the DNA is TGTGCCAGCAGCTTGGTAGGGGTCGCGAACACTGAAGCTTTCTTT.

This clone turned up a few times. The rearrangement joins TRBV6-5 to TRBJ1-1; D not certain. The CDR3 is made up of 15 amino acids. Germline CDR1 reads MNHEY; CDR2 reads SVGAGI. The V end was cut by 6 bases, the J end by 0 bases, with 14 bases between. CDR3 DNA sequence: TGTGCCAGCAGGCCCCTTGGGCCCATGAACACTGAAGCTTTCTTT. Its translation is CASRPLGPMNTEAFF.

V usage is TRBV5-1 and J usage is TRBJ2-4; a possible D gene is TRBD2 (5 bases). V was cut by 0 bases and J by 8 bases, with 6 bases left in between. The CDR3 runs to 12 residues. Per germline, CDR1 SGHRS and CDR2 YFSETQ. The CDR3 sequence is CASSLGGDIQYF. CDR3 coding DNA: TGCGCCAGCAGCTTGGGGGGAGACATTCAGTACTTC.

This clone was observed once. V gene TRBV4-3 combines with J gene TRBJ2-3, with D perhaps assigned TRBD1 or TRBD2 (5 bases each). Trimming took 8 bases from V and 2 from J, leaving 17 bases between them. Germline CDR1 LGHNA, CDR2 YSLEER. The CDR3 runs to 15 residues. The CDR3 DNA reads as TGCGCCAGCTCCCTGGGGCTAGCCTCCACAGATACGCAGTATTTT. It translates to CASSLGLASTDTQYF.

This clone was seen a single time. The J gene is TRBJ2-7, the V gene TRBV6-5; D gene unclear. The germline V gene has CDR1 MNHEY and CDR2 SVGAGI. The germline V and J ends were trimmed by 5 bases and 4 bases, with 6 bases remaining between them. The length of the CDR3 is 11 residues. The chain's CDR3 is CASSTGYEQYF. In DNA, the CDR3 is TGTGCCAGCAGTACTGGGTACGAGCAGTACTTC.

The gene calls are TRBV9 and TRBJ1-3; TRBD1 is a possible D gene (6 bases). CDR1 SGDLS and CDR2 YYNGEE come from the germline V gene. Trimming removed 0 bases at V and 0 bases at J, with 10 bases between. The CDR3 spans 16 residues. The chain's CDR3 is CASSVGGHFSGNTIYF. Written as DNA, the CDR3 is TGTGCCAGCAGCGTAGGGGGACACTTCTCTGGAAACACCATATATTTT.

The chain couples TRBV29-1 to TRBJ2-2; D possibly corresponds to TRBD2 (5 bases). The CDR3 loop spans 13 amino acids. Germline V CDR1 and CDR2: SQVTM, ANQGSEA. Deletions cut 6 bases from V and 2 bases from J, with 10 bases between. CDR3 sequence: CSVMTTNTGELFF. Written as DNA, the CDR3 is TGCAGCGTGATGACTACAAACACCGGGGAGCTGTTTTTT.

The V and J genes are TRBV14 and TRBJ2-3; TRBD2 is a possible D gene (5 bases). The CDR3 extends over 16 amino acids. V gave up 6 bases and J gave up 3 bases, with 19 bases separating them. The germline V gene has CDR1 SGHDN and CDR2 FVKESK. The CDR3 region has the DNA TGTGCCAGCAGTTCCGGGAAGGGAGCTAGGACAGATACGCAGTATTTT. The encoded protein is CASSSGKGARTDTQYF.

V and J are TRBV10-3 and TRBJ1-2; 9 nucleotides align to TRBD1. Trimming at V came to 0 bases and at J to 3 bases, leaving 2 bases not matched to a gene. The CDR3 extends over 15 amino acids. The germline V gene has CDR1 ENHRY and CDR2 SYGVKD. In DNA form, the CDR3 reads TGTGCCATCAGTGAGTCCCGGACAGGGGACTATGGCTACACCTTC. Its translation: CAISESRTGDYGYTF.

The rearrangement links TRBV27 to TRBJ1-2, with 8 bases that match TRBD1. Germline V gene sequence: CDR1 MNHEY, CDR2 SMNVEV (reference sequence). The J segment lost 4 bases and the V segment lost 8 bases, leaving 9 bases of the junction unmatched. This CDR3 is 14 amino acids long. The CDR3 here is CASRFSGGVYGYTF. DNA of the CDR3: TGTGCCAGCCGGTTCTCAGGGGGCGTCTATGGCTACACCTTC.

The chain uses TRBV5-6 and TRBJ2-7; D possibly corresponds to TRBD1 (5 bases). The CDR3 sequence is 14 residues long. Germline V CDR1 and CDR2: SGHDT, YYEEEE. With 9 bases removed from V and 0 bases from J, the gap between germline ends came to 16 bases. CDR3 sequence: CATTDSAGSYEQYF. CDR3 nucleotide sequence: TGTGCCACCACCGACAGCGCTGGCTCCTACGAGCAGTACTTC.

With regard to this clone: The identical CDR3 is also encoded by other nucleotide sequences in the sample. The CDR3: CASSIDRGTDTQYF. For the CDR3, the DNA is TGTGCCAGTAGTATAGATCGGGGCACAGATACGCAGTATTTT. The V and J genes are TRBV19 and TRBJ2-3; D is uncertain. CDR3 length: 14 amino acids. Looked up from germline, CDR1 is LNHDA and CDR2 is SQIVND (reference sequence). V was cut by 0 bases and J by 1 base, with 5 bases left in between.

This clone has a handful of counts. The chain is built from TRBV7-2 and TRBJ1-2, with TRBD1 as a possible D gene (5 bases). The CDR3 length is 15 residues. The germline V and J ends were trimmed by 5 bases and 8 bases, with 21 bases remaining between them. Germline V CDR1 and CDR2: SGHTA, FQGNSA. The CDR3 DNA is TGTGCCAGCAGCACCAGCAAGGGACGGCTGGGAGGCTACACCTTC. Its translation is CASSTSKGRLGGYTF. The full variable domain, its missing parts supplied by reference TRBV7-2 and TRBJ1-2, is GAGVSQSPSNKVTEKGKDVELRCDPISGHTALYWYRQSLGQGLEFLIYFQGNSAPDKSGLPSDRFSAERTGGSVSTLTIQRTQQEDSAVYLCASSTSKGRLGGYTFGSGTRLTVV.

V usage is TRBV27 and J usage is TRBJ2-6; D not resolved. Germline CDR1 is MNHEY and CDR2 is SMNVEV (reference sequence). This CDR3 spans 14 amino acids. The V and J ends lost 2 bases and 4 bases respectively, with 6 bases between them. The CDR3, as DNA: TGTGCCAGCAGTTTAATCGGCGGGGCCAACGTCCTGACTTTC. Translating gives CASSLIGGANVLTF.

The chain joins TRBV15 to TRBJ2-1; 7 bases are shared with TRBD2. From germline, CDR1 is LNHNV and CDR2 YYDKDF (reference sequence). The CDR3 has 12 amino acids. Trimming took 0 bases from V and 13 from J; bases not matched to a gene: 3. The chain's CDR3 is CATSRDRGDQFF. CDR3 bases: TGTGCCACCAGCAGAGATCGGGGGGATCAGTTCTTC.

The rearrangement uses TRBV18 and TRBJ1-1, with D perhaps matching TRBD1 (6 bases). CDR1 and CDR2 from the germline V gene are KGHSH and LQKENI. V lost 6 bases and J lost 4, with 18 bases in between. This CDR3 contains 15 residues. In nucleotides, the CDR3 is TGTGCCAGCTCCTTAAGGGGGGGGCTCGTCACTGAAGCTTTCTTT. Amino acid sequence: CASSLRGGLVTEAFF.

This chain links TRBV5-1 with TRBJ1-2, with 10 bases lining up with TRBD1. V gave up 0 bases and J gave up 13 bases; unmatched junction bases: 9. Germline V gene data show CDR1 as SGHRS and CDR2 as YFSETQ. This CDR3 contains 14 residues. CDR3 DNA: TGCGCCAGCAGCTTGGAGACAGGGGGCCCTTCTTTCACCTTC. Protein: CASSLETGGPSFTF. The full variable domain, rest sourced from reference TRBV5-1 and TRBJ1-2, is KAGVTQTPRYLIKTRGQQVTLSCSPISGHRSVSWYQQTPGQGLQFLFEYFSETQRNKGNFPGRFSGRQFSNSRSEMNVSTLELGDSALYLCASSLETGGPSFTFGSGTRLTVV.

The chain carries TRBV6-6 and TRBJ2-2, with TRBD2 matching over 7 bases. V trimming: 2 bases; J trimming: 1 base; junction bases outside the gene matches: 4. The CDR3 loop spans 16 amino acids. The germline V gene has CDR1 MNHNY and CDR2 SVGAGI (reference sequence). CDR3 loop: CASSYPLAVNTGELFF. The CDR3 region has the DNA TGTGCCAGCAGTTACCCCCTAGCGGTGAACACCGGGGAGCTGTTTTTT.

The V gene is TRBV10-3, the J gene TRBJ1-2; 8 nucleotides line up with TRBD1. Trimming removed 4 bases from V and 8 bases from J; junction bases left unmatched: 9. Looked up from germline, CDR1 is ENHRY and CDR2 is SYGVKD. The CDR3 length is 14 residues. The CDR3 coding sequence is TGTGCCATCAGTGCCTCGGGGGACAGGAGGGGCTACACCTTC. It codes for CAISASGDRRGYTF.

V usage is TRBV21-1 and J usage is TRBJ1-1; TRBD1 is the table's D call and was not checked against the DNA. TRBV21-1 is a pseudogene segment. The CDR3 spans 13 residues. CDR3 coding DNA: TGTGCCGGCAGCATCAGGGGGAACACTGAAGCTTTCTTT. Translation: CAGSIRGNTEAFF.

The rearrangement links TRBV4-1 to TRBJ2-5; the D gene is possibly TRBD1 (6 bases). The ends were cut back, 2 bases at V and 4 bases at J, with 14 bases in the middle. This CDR3 region has 15 residues. The germline V gene encodes CDR1 MGHRA and CDR2 YSYEKL. The chain's CDR3 is CASSQLTGWIETQYF. DNA for the CDR3: TGCGCCAGCAGCCAACTGACAGGTTGGATAGAGACCCAGTACTTC.

This clone has just one count. V gene TRBV11-2 combines with J gene TRBJ2-7; 7 nucleotides match TRBD2. After removal of 2 bases from V and 7 bases from J, the junction contained 8 bases not matched to a gene. Looked up from germline, CDR1 is SGHAT and CDR2 is FQNNGV. The CDR3 has 14 amino acids. CDR3 region: CASSLQRESGEQYF. CDR3 bases: TGTGCCAGCAGCTTACAGCGGGAATCGGGGGAGCAGTACTTC.

This chain uses TRBV5-8 with TRBJ2-5; 10 bases line up with TRBD1. The better agreement between TRBJ2-7 and the DNA end casts doubt on the J call. Germline V CDR1 and CDR2: SGHTS, YDEGEE. The CDR3 loop spans 17 amino acids. Here the CDR3 reads CASSLRGTGTGAYEQYF. The CDR3 coding sequence is TGTGCCAGCAGCTTGCGGGGGACCGGGACAGGGGCCTACGAGCAGTACTTC.